This T cell receptor beta chain appears in the sequencing data of a study of T-cell reconstitution after alpha-beta-depleted transplantation in children. The CDR3 covers 15 residues. A TCRbeta library incorporating unique molecular identifiers was prepared. TCRdb recomputed calls from the PCR reads with MiXCR, one row per CDR3 protein. The profile shows 450,000 to 550,000 distinct CDR3 sequences, roughly 11% of them singletons. As for this clonotype: The antigen remains undetermined.

General study points: High day-60 TCRbeta diversity in some patients came from surviving recipient T cells and thymic progenitors. The main origin of T-cell counts and diversity one year after transplant was newly produced T cells.

This chain joins TRBV21-1 and TRBJ2-7; the table gives TRBD2 as D, unverified against the DNA. TRBV21-1 is noted as a pseudogene. Sequencing used PBMCs, mostly from graft donor cells, obtained 180 days after TCRalphabeta/CD19-depleted stem cell transplant. This clonotype was obtained from a female patient aged 2 to 10 who had a stem cell transplant for aplastic anemia, so the T cells may come from the graft donor. The CDR3 protein is CASRRTGTVFYEQYV. The CDR3 bases are TGTGCCAGCAGGCGCACCGGGACTGTATTCTATGAGCAGTACGTC.